The 4 T cell receptor beta chains given below trace back to one sample, sequenced in a study of read filtering for tumor transcriptome and immune sequencing. This library used 300 to 500 ng RNA and molecular barcoded adaptors spanning alpha/delta and beta/gamma chains. TCRdb reprocessed the reads via MiXCR and lists one record per CDR3 protein. The repertoire consists of tens of thousands of distinct CDR3 sequences, with roughly an eighth occurring once and the leading ten covering 5.5% to 7%. Sequencing was done on a sample of a population of CD138-negative cells sorted from bone marrow. Source of these receptors: a donor at least 40 years old with multiple myeloma.

Turning to this clonotype: Lacking the conserved final phenylalanine or tryptophan, this CDR3 likely reflects a read error. The J gene is TRBJ2-5, the V gene TRBV6-1; 7 nucleotides line up with TRBD2. CDR1 MNHNS and CDR2 SASEGT come from the germline V gene. V dropped 4 bases and J dropped 2; count of bases not matched to a gene: 4. This CDR3 is 14 amino acids long. The CDR3, as DNA: TGTGCCAGCAGTGGGGCTAGCGGACAAGAGACCCAGTACCTC. This codes for CASSGASGQETQYL.

Regarding this clonotype: A far bigger clonotype differs at one base, so this is likely a read error. V is TRBV11-3 and J is TRBJ1-6; D perhaps matches TRBD1 (5 bases). In germline, CDR1 is SGHNT, CDR2 YENEEA. The CDR3 runs 14 residues. CDR3 sequence (DNA): TGTGCCAGCAGCTTGGGACCGAGAAATTCACCCCGCCACTTT. Encoded protein: CASSLGPRNSPRHF.

Regarding this clonotype: Since a much larger clone is just one base distant, this may be a read error. As the CDR3 is not closed by the conserved phenylalanine or tryptophan, this likely results from a read error. The chain combines TRBV18 with TRBJ2-2, with a possible D match to TRBD2 (6 bases). Germline CDR1 and CDR2: KGHSH and LQKENI. V was shortened by 4 bases and J by 2 bases, with 14 bases between the two germline ends. The CDR3 sequence is 16 residues long. The CDR3 here is CASSLTGDGNTGELFS. The CDR3 coding sequence is TGTGCCAGCTCACTTACGGGGGACGGAAACACCGGGGAGCTGTTTTCT.

This clonotype has ten or more counts. The V and J genes are TRBV6-5 and TRBJ2-1; 12 bases map to TRBD2. CDR1 MNHEY and CDR2 SVGAGI come from the germline V gene. J was trimmed by 7 bases and V by 5 bases; bases with no gene match: 9. The CDR3 runs to 16 residues. CDR3 DNA: TGTGCCAGCAGTCCTACTAGCGGGGGGCTCAGAAATGAGCAGTTCTTC. Protein: CASSPTSGGLRNEQFF.